The 24 T cell receptor beta chains in this list originate from one sample, sequenced in a study of Ad26.COV2.S vaccination and SARS-CoV-2 variants. Method: immunoSEQ multiplex PCR; TCRdb's copy keeps in-frame clones and lacks some. The repertoire includes about 350,000 clones, about 91% of them detected once, and about 3.9% sits in the top ten. The sequenced sample was peripheral blood, obtained after recovery from COVID-19. All receptors come from a human donor who had recovered from COVID-19.

The chain joins TRBV5-1 to TRBJ2-2; D may correspond to TRBD1 or TRBD2 (5 bases each). CDR3 length: 16 residues. Germline V gene sequence: CDR1 SGHRS, CDR2 YFSETQ. Trimming removed 4 bases at V and 4 bases at J, with 17 bases between. CDR3 protein: CASSGSGTGITGELFF. The CDR3 nucleotides are TGCGCCAGCAGCGGGTCCGGGACGGGAATCACCGGGGAGCTGTTTTTT.

The rearrangement joins TRBV15 to TRBJ2-1; 8 nucleotides match TRBD1. The CDR3 covers 14 residues. The V and J ends lost 3 bases and 8 bases, in that order; junction bases with no gene match: 6. CDR1 is LNHNV, CDR2 YYDKDF, per germline (reference sequence). CDR3 region: CATSRDRESHEQFF. The CDR3 DNA follows: TGTGCCACCAGCAGGGACAGGGAATCCCATGAGCAGTTCTTC.

The V gene is TRBV2, the J gene TRBJ2-1; 11 bases are shared with TRBD1. This CDR3 is built from 15 residues. Germline trimming cut 6 bases from V and 2 bases from J; bases unmatched to any gene: 3. The germline V gene encodes CDR1 SNHLY and CDR2 FYNNEI. The DNA of the CDR3 is TGTGCCAGCAGACAGGGACAGGGGGCCTACAATGAGCAGTTCTTC. Encoded protein: CASRQGQGAYNEQFF.

The rearrangement joins TRBV7-6 to TRBJ2-1, with TRBD2 identical over 10 bases. J was trimmed by 4 bases and V by 5 bases; bases with no gene match: 11. The CDR3 contains 17 residues. Germline CDR1 and CDR2: SGHVS and FNYEAQ. The CDR3: CASSPSGGAVQYNEQFF. The CDR3 DNA reads TGTGCCAGCAGCCCGAGCGGGGGGGCCGTTCAGTACAATGAGCAGTTCTTC.

CDR3 amino acids: CASSYQTGSGGSNQPQHF. CDR3 nucleotides: TGTGCCAGCAGTTACCAAACAGGGTCTGGGGGTAGCAATCAGCCCCAGCATTTT. The V and J genes are TRBV6-2 or TRBV6-3 and TRBJ1-5; perhaps TRBD1 as D (6 bases). From germline, CDR1 is MNHEY and CDR2 SVGEGT. The CDR3 contains 18 residues. The V end lost 2 bases, the J end lost 0 bases, and 17 bases lay between the germline ends.

J is TRBJ1-4 and V is TRBV3-1 (or the pseudogene TRBV3-2); D unclear. The CDR3 sequence is 12 residues long. The V end lost 2 bases, the J end lost 6 bases, and 4 bases lay between the germline ends. From germline, CDR1 is LGHDT and CDR2 YNNKEL (reference sequence). The DNA of the CDR3 is TGTGCCAGCAGCCAAAGGGATGAAAAACTGTTTTTT. Its translation is CASSQRDEKLFF.

The J gene is TRBJ2-2, the V gene TRBV7-7; 13 bases match TRBD2. The CDR3 extends over 18 amino acids. The germline gives CDR1 SSHAT, CDR2 FNYEAQ (reference sequence). V trimming: 2 bases; J trimming: 0 bases; junction bases outside the gene matches: 3. As DNA, the CDR3 is TGTGCCAGCAGCTTACGACTAGCGGGGGGAACGAACACCGGGGAGCTGTTTTTT. Amino acid sequence: CASSLRLAGGTNTGELFF.

The V and J genes are TRBV9 and TRBJ1-5; D is unresolved. V was trimmed by 3 bases and J by 0 bases, leaving 7 bases between them. This CDR3 region has 14 residues. Germline V lookup: CDR1 SGDLS, CDR2 YYNGEE. In nucleotides, the CDR3 is TGTGCCAGCAGCGATTACGATAGCAATCAGCCCCAGCATTTT. Protein sequence: CASSDYDSNQPQHF.

V and J are TRBV9 and TRBJ1-1; D is perhaps TRBD1 (6 bases). Germline CDR1 is SGDLS and CDR2 is YYNGEE. The CDR3 runs to 14 residues. Trimming removed 3 bases at V and 1 base at J, with 10 bases between. CDR3 coding DNA: TGTGCCAGCAGCGCGGGGGGACAGAACACTGAAGCTTTCTTT. The encoded protein is CASSAGGQNTEAFF.

This chain connects TRBV19 to TRBJ1-2, with D tentatively TRBD1 (5 bases). The CDR3 spans 15 residues. Germline CDR1 is LNHDA and CDR2 is SQIVND (reference sequence). V lost 4 bases to trimming and J lost 5 bases, with 17 bases between them. CDR3 amino acids: CASSNPGLGIYGYTF. The CDR3 bases are TGTGCCAGTAGTAATCCGGGACTGGGGATTTATGGCTACACCTTC. The complete variable domain, with remaining parts taken from reference TRBV19 and TRBJ1-2, reads DGGITQSPKYLFRKEGQNVTLSCEQNLNHDAMYWYRQDPGQGLRLIYYSQIVNDFQKGDIAEGYSVSREKKESFPLTVTSAQKNPTAFYLCASSNPGLGIYGYTFGSGTRLTVV.

This clone was seen once. This sequence joins TRBV19 and TRBJ1-1, with D uncertain. CDR1 is LNHDA, CDR2 SQIVND, per germline (reference sequence). Trimming removed 3 bases at V and 1 base at J, with 6 bases between. The CDR3 is made up of 13 amino acids. In DNA, the CDR3 is TGTGCCAGTAGTATTGCCAGGAACACTGAAGCTTTCTTT. This encodes CASSIARNTEAFF.

CDR3 sequence: CASSFPGANVLTF. CDR3 DNA: TGTGCCAGCAGCTTCCCTGGGGCCAACGTCCTGACTTTC. This chain joins TRBV7-6 and TRBJ2-6; D uncertain. Germline V gene sequence: CDR1 SGHVS, CDR2 FNYEAQ. Trimming cost V 3 bases and J 2 bases, with 2 bases left between them. This CDR3 has 13 amino acids.

The chain joins TRBV5-1 to TRBJ2-7; D is perhaps TRBD1 (5 bases). Germline loops: CDR1 SGHRS, CDR2 YFSETQ. Trimming stripped 0 bases from V and 5 bases from J, with 12 bases between. The CDR3 spans 14 residues. CDR3 residues: CASSLEAGNHEQYF. DNA of the CDR3: TGCGCCAGCAGCTTGGAGGCAGGGAACCACGAGCAGTACTTC.

The chain is built from TRBV7-2 and TRBJ1-1, with a possible D match to TRBD1 (5 bases). V lost 5 bases to trimming and J lost 10 bases, with 14 bases between them. The CDR3 is 12 amino acids. From germline, CDR1 is SGHTA and CDR2 FQGNSA. The CDR3 spells CASSQDRGSAFF. The CDR3 DNA is TGTGCCAGCAGCCAAGATAGGGGTTCAGCTTTCTTT.

The gene calls are TRBV11-2 and TRBJ2-7; 7 bases fit TRBD1. Germline V gene sequence: CDR1 SGHAT, CDR2 FQNNGV. The CDR3 is 15 amino acids. The ends lost 2 bases at V and 3 bases at J; junction bases unmatched: 7. Here the CDR3 DNA reads TGTGCCAGCAGCTTAATAGGACAGGCCTTCTACGAGCAGTACTTC. It specifies CASSLIGQAFYEQYF.

The rearrangement joins TRBV19 to TRBJ1-6; D is unclear. Germline CDR1 LNHDA, CDR2 SQIVND (reference sequence). The CDR3 totals 15 residues. V was pared by 4 bases and J by 5 bases, with 12 bases between. This CDR3 is CASSKAGIDNSPLHF. The DNA for the CDR3 is TGTGCCAGTAGTAAGGCGGGGATTGATAATTCACCCCTCCACTTT.

The chain combines TRBV6-6 with TRBJ2-3, with TRBD2 matching 9 bases. J was trimmed by 5 bases and V by 4 bases; bases with no gene match: 7. Germline CDR1 MNHNY, CDR2 SVGAGI (reference sequence). This CDR3 region has 15 residues. The CDR3 bases are TGTGCCAGCAGTTCTCCGGGACTAGCTGAAGATACGCAGTATTTT. This sequence encodes CASSSPGLAEDTQYF.

The V call is TRBV10-3, the J call TRBJ2-7; 8 bases are shared with TRBD2. This CDR3 contains 15 residues. Trimming cost V 4 bases and J 1 base; bases outside gene matches: 6. The V gene's germline CDR1 is ENHRY and CDR2 SYGVKD. CDR3 amino acids: CAISAERGTSYEQYF. CDR3 nucleotides: TGTGCCATCAGTGCGGAGCGGGGGACTTCCTACGAGCAGTACTTC.

The table lists this clone with a few counts. The chain has TRBV6-6 and TRBJ2-7, with D maybe TRBD2 (6 bases). The length of the CDR3 is 13 residues. CDR1 and CDR2 from the germline V gene are MNHNY and SVGAGI (reference sequence). This CDR3 reads CASGDSTLYEQYF. CDR3 sequence (DNA): TGTGCTTCGGGGGACTCAACTCTATACGAGCAGTACTTC.

The genes are TRBV7-6 and TRBJ2-1; 10 nucleotides line up with TRBD2. CDR1 is SGHVS, CDR2 FNYEAQ, per germline. The length of the CDR3 is 15 residues. With 5 bases clipped from V and 9 bases from J, the junction kept 10 bases outside the gene matches. The CDR3 nucleotides read TGTGCCAGCAGCCCGTGGAGCGGGGGGGCCAGTGAGCAGTTCTTC. It specifies CASSPWSGGASEQFF.

The CDR3 sequence: CASSLAGMSTDTQYF. The CDR3 DNA follows: TGTGCCAGCAGCTTGGCCGGCATGAGCACAGATACGCAGTATTTT. V and J are TRBV5-8 and TRBJ2-3; D call uncertain. V was trimmed by 0 bases and J by 0 bases, leaving 8 bases between them. There are 15 residues in the CDR3. CDR1 is SGHTS and CDR2 is YDEGEE in the germline V gene.

The rearrangement links TRBV14 to TRBJ2-7; perhaps TRBD2 as D (5 bases). With 5 bases removed from V and 0 bases from J, the gap between germline ends came to 8 bases. The CDR3 is 13 residues long. CDR1 SGHDN and CDR2 FVKESK come from the germline V gene. The CDR3 sequence is CASSIASSYEQYF. As DNA, the CDR3 is TGTGCCAGCAGCATAGCGAGCTCCTACGAGCAGTACTTC.

This chain connects TRBV9 to TRBJ2-3, with a possible D match to TRBD1 (6 bases). V was shortened by 0 bases and J by 7 bases, with 15 bases between the two germline ends. The CDR3 is 15 residues long. Germline CDR1 is SGDLS and CDR2 is YYNGEE. The CDR3 loop is CASSVEGGSRNTQYF. The CDR3 DNA follows: TGTGCCAGCAGCGTAGAAGGGGGTTCACGGAATACGCAGTATTTT. Based on the CDR3 plus reference TRBV9 and TRBJ2-3, the full variable domain is DSGVTQTPKHLITATGQRVTLRCSPRSGDLSVYWYQQSLDQGLQFLIQYYNGEERAKGNILERFSAQQFPDLHSELNLSSLELGDSALYFCASSVEGGSRNTQYFGPGTRLTVL.

CDR3 sequence: CASSKTRNTIYF. In nucleotides, the CDR3 is TGTGCCAGCAGTAAGACACGAAACACCATATATTTT. This rearrangement joins TRBV6-5 to TRBJ1-3; D is ambiguous. Germline loops: CDR1 MNHEY, CDR2 SVGAGI. This CDR3 has 12 amino acids. With 5 bases removed from V and 5 bases from J, the gap between germline ends came to 7 bases.